This T cell receptor beta chain was sequenced during a study of T-cell reconstitution after alpha-beta-depleted transplantation in children. Unique molecular identifiers were incorporated into the prepared TCRbeta library. Using its own MiXCR run on the PCR reads, TCRdb lists one record per CDR3 protein. The sample contains hundreds of thousands of distinct CDR3 sequences, 10% to 15% of which appear only once. Findings of the study overall: Reportedly, roughly two months post-transplant, alpha-beta T cells arose from several hundred expanded graft clones. T-cell numbers and diversity, one year after transplant, stemmed largely from T cells that were newly produced. It was surviving recipient T cells and thymic progenitors that gave some patients high TCRbeta diversity at day 60.

The V end lost 6 bases, the J end lost 2 bases, and 8 bases lay between the germline ends. The length of the CDR3 is 13 residues. The germline CDR1 and CDR2 sequences are MDHEN and SYDVKM. This clonotype was counted at least ten times. Antigen unknown. The sample was PBMCs, mostly from graft donor cells, taken 360 days after TCRalphabeta/CD19-depleted stem cell transplant. This clonotype originated in a male patient younger than 18 who had a stem cell transplant for acute myeloid leukemia, so the T cells may come from the graft donor. V is TRBV28 and J is TRBJ2-1, with D unresolved. CDR3 sequence reads: CASSPLPYNEQFF. The DNA for the CDR3 is TGTGCCAGCAGCCCCCTGCCCTACAATGAGCAGTTCTTC.